The clone carrying this TCR beta chain was observed many times. No antigen is known for it. This entry is derived from a study of blood T cells in healthy people across ages. Germline loops: CDR1 SGDLS, CDR2 YYNGEE. V was clipped by 4 bases and J by 10 bases, with 18 bases between them. The CDR3 length is 15 residues. Through a sample-barcoded 5' primer and a J-beta primer mix, a second PCR was run for about 6 to 11 cycles. TCRdb ran MiXCR on the 5' RACE reads and lists one entry per CDR3 protein. The sample shows 600,000 or so distinct CDR3 sequences, 25% to 30% of them seen only once. Study-wide results and limits: Roughly linear declines in TCR beta diversity per million T cells occurred with age. The study could not conclusively compare naive and antigen-experienced cells, given its unsorted PBMCs.

Every participating donor contributed roughly 10 milliliters of peripheral blood through a draw. The rearrangement links TRBV9 to TRBJ1-6; tentative D call: TRBD1 (5 bases). The specimen sequenced was blood. This receptor was identified in a woman older than 75 in good health. In nucleotides, the CDR3 is TGTGCCAGCAGCCCGAGGGACGGGGCTGGCTCACCCCTCCACTTT. Translated: CASSPRDGAGSPLHF. Looking up the rest from reference TRBV9 and TRBJ1-6 gives the full variable domain: DSGVTQTPKHLITATGQRVTLRCSPRSGDLSVYWYQQSLDQGLQFLIQYYNGEERAKGNILERFSAQQFPDLHSELNLSSLELGDSALYFCASSPRDGAGSPLHFGNGTRLTVT.